This T cell receptor beta chain was recovered during a study of shared clonotypes between healthy human individuals. The V end was cut by 3 bases, the J end by 1 base, with 8 bases between. Germline loops: CDR1 MDHEN, CDR2 SYDVKM. The CDR3 contains 14 residues. Naive CD8 cells comprised CD45RO-negative, CCR7-positively selected cells, excluding terminally differentiated effector memory CD45RA+ cells. About this clone itself: The antigen is not known. This specimen includes other DNA sequences encoding the same CDR3.

The data were produced by immunoSEQ multiplex PCR, yet TCRdb's version contains in-frame clones alone and is incomplete. Here the sample spans around 1.9 million clones, around 95% being singletons. Findings and limits, study-wide: Among donors, sharing of clonotypes was expected to be affected by sequencing depth.

J is TRBJ2-3 and V is TRBV28, with D perhaps given as TRBD1 or TRBD2 (6 bases each). This sequence was found in a man in his late teens or twenties in good health. Some clones in this sample may be carry-over from other donors' samples. The sequenced sample was naive CD8+ T cells from PBMCs. CDR3 DNA sequence: TGTGCCAGCAGTTTGAGGGGGGGCACAGATACGCAGTATTTT. It is translated as CASSLRGGTDTQYF. Looking up the rest from reference TRBV28 and TRBJ2-3 gives the full variable domain: DVKVTQSSRYLVKRTGEKVFLECVQDMDHENMFWYRQDPGLGLRLIYFSYDVKMKEKGDIPEGYSVSREKKERFSLILESASTNQTSMYLCASSLRGGTDTQYFGPGTRLTVL.